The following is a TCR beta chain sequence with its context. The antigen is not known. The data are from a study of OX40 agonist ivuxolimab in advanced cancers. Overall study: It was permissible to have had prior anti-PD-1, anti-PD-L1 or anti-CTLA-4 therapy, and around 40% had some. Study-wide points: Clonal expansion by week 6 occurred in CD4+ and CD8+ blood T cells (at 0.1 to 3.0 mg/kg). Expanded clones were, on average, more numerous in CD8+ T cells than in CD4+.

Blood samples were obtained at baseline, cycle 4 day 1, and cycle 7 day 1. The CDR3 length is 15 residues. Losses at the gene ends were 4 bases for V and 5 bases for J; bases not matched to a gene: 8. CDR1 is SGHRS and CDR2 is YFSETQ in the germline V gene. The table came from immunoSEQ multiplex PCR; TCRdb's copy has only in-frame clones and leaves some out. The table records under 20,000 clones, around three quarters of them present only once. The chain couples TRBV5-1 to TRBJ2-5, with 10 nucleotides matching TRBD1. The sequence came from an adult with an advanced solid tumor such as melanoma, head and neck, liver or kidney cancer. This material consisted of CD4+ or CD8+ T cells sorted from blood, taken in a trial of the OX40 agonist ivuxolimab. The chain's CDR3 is CASSQDRGLGETQYF. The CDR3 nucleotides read TGCGCCAGCAGCCAAGACAGGGGGCTCGGGGAGACCCAGTACTTC.